This record looks at one T cell receptor (beta chain) sequence and its context. Original processing notes: It was from reference gene primer amplification that nucleated cell counts were estimated. Clones were read by immunoSEQ multiplex PCR, and TCRdb kept only the in-frame ones, dropping some. Clone size and V and J calls were adopted from that table, with D and trimming inferred from the DNA. The sample includes approximately 4,900 clones, approximately 91% of them seen just once. These data are taken from a study of blood T cell repertoires in COVID-19. Study summary: PBMCs, B-cell-depleted T cells, or T cells provided the cDNA or gDNA that made up the material.

From germline, CDR1 is SNHLY and CDR2 FYNNEI. V lost 6 bases, J lost 2 bases, and 11 bases stayed unmatched. This CDR3 has 17 residues. This clonotype originated in a human donor in a cohort sampled during active COVID-19. The sample was peripheral blood. The gene calls are TRBV2 and TRBJ2-3; 10 nucleotides agree with TRBD2. This chain's CDR3 is CASSRSSGGPITDTQYF. The CDR3 DNA sequence: TGTGCCAGCAGCCGTTCTAGCGGGGGACCTATCACAGATACGCAGTATTTT.